These T cell receptor beta chains were read from a single sample in a study of control samples from healthy donors and cancer patients. Sequenced by immunoSEQ multiplex PCR; TCRdb stores in-frame clones only, minus some. The sample totals some 180,000 clones; its top ten clones hold roughly 2%. What was sequenced was blood. The receptors were gathered from a woman in her twenties or thirties in good health. CDR3s include the opening cysteine and the closing phenylalanine or tryptophan. Each record gives: D gene, CDR3 length, V gene, J gene, CDR3 DNA, CDR3 protein. D genes are given only for firm matches.

TRBD1	12	TRBV6-1	TRBJ2-7	TGTGCCAGCAGTGACAGGGGGTACGAGCAGTACTTC	CASSDRGYEQYF
.	15	TRBV4-3	TRBJ1-3	TGCGCCAGCAGCCACGTACTGGACTCTGGAAACACCATATATTTT	CASSHVLDSGNTIYF
TRBD1	15	TRBV7-8	TRBJ1-6	TGTGCCAGCAGCTTAGAAGGGGGCTATATTCTTTCCCTCCACTTT	CASSLEGGYILSLHF
.	15	TRBV3-1/TRBV3-2	TRBJ2-1	TGTGCCAGCAGCCCCACGGGGGACTCCTACAATGAGCAGTTCTTC	CASSPTGDSYNEQFF
.	11	TRBV5-1	TRBJ2-5	TGCGCCAGCAGCTTTTCTACGACCCAGTACTTC	CASSFSTTQYF
.	12	TRBV7-2	TRBJ2-3	TGTGCCAGCGCCCCGGGCACAGATACGCAGTATTTT	CASAPGTDTQYF
.	15	TRBV6-5	TRBJ1-5	TGTGCCAGCGCGGCCGTTGGCGGTAGCAATCAGCCCCAGCATTTT	CASAAVGGSNQPQHF
TRBD2	17	TRBV20-1	TRBJ2-1	TGCAGAGCCAGTAGCGGGGGGGACTACATCCTTTACAATGAGCAGTTCTTC	CRASSGGDYILYNEQFF
.	17	TRBV19	TRBJ2-1	TGTGCCAGTAGTATAGGTGAGGGGGAGAAGCGGTACAATGAGCAGTTCTTC	CASSIGEGEKRYNEQFF
TRBD1	13	TRBV10-3	TRBJ1-1	TGTGCCGTATTACCGGGACAGGGAACTGAAGCTTTCTTT	CAVLPGQGTEAFF
.	12	TRBV28	TRBJ2-7	TGTGCCAGCAGTTACGGGTCTGCCGAGCAGTACTTC	CASSYGSAEQYF
.	19	TRBV7-9	TRBJ1-5	TGTGCCAGCAGCTTAGGGGGGGGGCCCCTCGCCTTTAGCAATCAGCCCCAGCATTTT	CASSLGGGPLAFSNQPQHF
.	10	TRBV7-2	TRBJ2-3	TGTGCCAGCAGCTCCCAACCTGAGGTATTT	CASSSQPEVF
TRBD2	15	TRBV7-9	TRBJ2-5	TGTGCCAGCAGCTTCGGGGGGGCTGCGGGAGAGACCCAGTACTTC	CASSFGGAAGETQYF
.	13	TRBV18	TRBJ2-1	TGTGCCAGCTCATCGACAGAATACAATGAGCAGTTCTTC	CASSSTEYNEQFF
.	15	TRBV5-1	TRBJ2-5	TGCGCCAGCAGCTTGGATTCGACTTTCCAAGAGACCCAGTACTTC	CASSLDSTFQETQYF
.	17	TRBV19	TRBJ1-3	TGTGCCAGTAGTATAAATAGAGGGCGCTGGTCTGGAAACACCATATATTTT	CASSINRGRWSGNTIYF
.	16	TRBV4-1	TRBJ2-2	TGCGCCAGCAGCCAAGATAAGGGGAAATCGCCCGGGGAGCTGTTTTTT	CASSQDKGKSPGELFF
.	13	TRBV7-2	TRBJ2-7	TGTGCCAGCAGCCTATTGATGCTGGGGGAGCAGTACTTC	CASSLLMLGEQYF
TRBD1	13	TRBV28	TRBJ1-1	TGTGCCAGCAGACGACAGGGATACACTGAAGCTTTCTTT	CASRRQGYTEAFF
.	13	TRBV12-3/TRBV12-4	TRBJ1-2	TGTGCCAGCAGTTTTGCGACAGACTATGGCTACACCTTC	CASSFATDYGYTF
.	11	TRBV5-1	TRBJ2-2	TGCGCCAGCAGCTTGGACAGGGAGCTGTTTTTT	CASSLDRELFF
TRBD1	14	TRBV14	TRBJ2-5	TGTGCCAGCAGCTTCCGGACAGGGTGGGAGACCCAGTACTTC	CASSFRTGWETQYF
TRBD1	18	TRBV27	TRBJ1-5	TGTGCCAGCAGTTTGAAGTGGAGGTGGCAGGGGGTCAATCAGCCCCAGCATTTT	CASSLKWRWQGVNQPQHF
.	14	TRBV7-9	TRBJ1-4	TGTGCCAGCAGCCTACAGGGTATAGGTGAAAAACTGTTTTTT	CASSLQGIGEKLFF
.	15	TRBV5-8	TRBJ1-2	TGTGCCAGCAGCTTTGGCCAGGTGGTACACTATGGCTACACCTTC	CASSFGQVVHYGYTF
.	15	TRBV7-9	TRBJ1-2	TGTGCCAGCAGCTCCCTACGGGGGGCGGACTATGGCTACACCTTC	CASSSLRGADYGYTF
TRBD1	15	TRBV19	TRBJ1-5	TGTGCCAGTAGTATGGGGAGACAGGGGGGTCAGCCCCAGCATTTT	CASSMGRQGGQPQHF
TRBD1	13	TRBV4-1	TRBJ1-2	TGCGCCAGCAGCGACAGGGGACTGGGAGGCTACACCTTC	CASSDRGLGGYTF
TRBD1	17	TRBV7-8	TRBJ1-4	TGTGCCAGCAGCTTAGTCGGTGGGACAGGGGGAAGTGAAAAACTGTTTTTT	CASSLVGGTGGSEKLFF
TRBD1	16	TRBV6-5	TRBJ1-2	TGTGCCAGCAGTTACCTCCCCGGGACAGGGAACTATGGCTACACCTTC	CASSYLPGTGNYGYTF
.	17	TRBV7-3	TRBJ1-2	TGTGCCAGCAGCCCCTACGCGGAGGGTCGAACGGGAGTTGGCTACACCTTC	CASSPYAEGRTGVGYTF
TRBD2	16	TRBV19	TRBJ2-1	TGTGCCAGTAGGATCGGCGGGAGAAGCTCCTACAATGAGCAGTTCTTC	CASRIGGRSSYNEQFF
.	13	TRBV7-2	TRBJ2-1	TGTGCCAGCAGCTCCGACTCCTACAATGAGCAGTTCTTC	CASSSDSYNEQFF
TRBD1	16	TRBV4-1	TRBJ1-1	TGCGCCAGCAGCCCCTCTCCGGGACAGGGGGGAACTGAAGCTTTCTTT	CASSPSPGQGGTEAFF
.	12	TRBV28	TRBJ2-3	TGTGCCAGCAGTTTGATTGAAGATACGCAGTATTTT	CASSLIEDTQYF
.	16	TRBV9	TRBJ1-6	TGTGCCAGCAGCGTAGGGGTGGAGGACATATACTCACCCCTCCACTTT	CASSVGVEDIYSPLHF
TRBD1	12	TRBV28	TRBJ1-1	TGTGCCACCAAAACAGGGGGCACTGAAGCTTTCTTT	CATKTGGTEAFF
TRBD2	16	TRBV9	TRBJ2-1	TGTGCCAGCAGCGTATTCCTAGCGGGGTCCTACAATGAGCAGTTCTTC	CASSVFLAGSYNEQFF
TRBD2	15	TRBV20-1	TRBJ2-1	TGCAGTGCTGGTGACCGCGGGGGCTCCTACAATGAGCAGTTCTTC	CSAGDRGGSYNEQFF
TRBD1	14	TRBV29-1	TRBJ1-5	TGCAGCGTTTCAGAGAAAGGACAGGATCAGCCCCAGCATTTT	CSVSEKGQDQPQHF
.	16	TRBV5-1	TRBJ1-6	TGCGCCAGCAGCTTGGAAGTTGTGGCGGGGTCCGTCCCCCTCCACTTT	CASSLEVVAGSVPLHF
.	12	TRBV12-3/TRBV12-4	TRBJ2-7	TGTGCCAGCAGTTTGAAGGCAGGGGACTTCCACTTC	CASSLKAGDFHF
TRBD2	15	TRBV6-6	TRBJ2-5	TGTGCCAGCAGTCCCGGGGGGGCCGGTTTGGAGACCCAGTACTTC	CASSPGGAGLETQYF
TRBD1	17	TRBV7-2	TRBJ1-6	TGTGCCAGCAGCTCACCGGGACAGAGCTCCTATAATTCACCCCTCCACTTT	CASSSPGQSSYNSPLHF
.	17	TRBV19	TRBJ1-5	TGTGCCAGTAGTGGTTCAAAGGGACCGAGTATCAATCAGCCCCAGCATTTT	CASSGSKGPSINQPQHF
.	13	TRBV9	TRBJ1-2	TGTGCCAGCAGCGTAGGCGGGGCCGGTGGCTACACCTTC	CASSVGGAGGYTF
.	13	TRBV28	TRBJ2-1	TGTGCCAGCAGTTTATTTCGTGGGCGTGAGCAGTTCTTC	CASSLFRGREQFF
.	15	TRBV6-5	TRBJ1-6	TGTGCCAGCAGTTTAGGGGGTCCCTATAATTCACCCCTCCACTTT	CASSLGGPYNSPLHF
TRBD2	16	TRBV9	TRBJ2-5	TGTGCCAGCAGCACACGAGCGGGGGGGCCGAGGAAGACCCAGTACTTC	CASSTRAGGPRKTQYF
TRBD1	15	TRBV27	TRBJ1-2	TGTGCCAGCAGTTTAGGGACAGGGGGGACGCTCGGCTACACCTTC	CASSLGTGGTLGYTF
.	12	TRBV5-1	TRBJ1-5	TGCGCCAGCAGCTTGATGGGGGAGCCCCAGCATTTT	CASSLMGEPQHF
.	14	TRBV27	TRBJ2-7	TGTGCCAGCAGTTTATCGAGGGGGGGCTACGAGCAGTACTTC	CASSLSRGGYEQYF
TRBD1	14	TRBV5-1	TRBJ1-1	TGCGCCAGCAGCTTGGTTTCAGGGGGCACTGAAGCTTTCTTT	CASSLVSGGTEAFF
TRBD1	16	TRBV28	TRBJ1-6	TGTGCCAGCATTAAGAACCCCGGGACAGGCAATTCACCCCTCCACTTT	CASIKNPGTGNSPLHF